This T cell receptor beta chain was obtained from a study of shared clonotypes between healthy human individuals. General observations from the study: Sharing across a few donors was seen in around 5% of naive CD4 clonotypes.

Regarding this clone: Its target is unknown.

V was clipped by 0 bases and J by 2 bases, with 7 bases between them. The CDR3 has 13 amino acids. Germline CDR1 GTSNPN, CDR2 SVGIG (reference sequence). Positively selected for CCR7, the CD45RO-negative cells used as naive CD8 cells excluded terminally differentiated effector memory CD45RA+ cells. The protocol was immunoSEQ multiplex PCR, while the TCRdb copy is restricted to in-frame clones and leaves out a portion. Altogether a few million clones are present, approximately 92% being singletons, with the ten largest covering more than 1.5%. Sequencing was done on a sample of naive CD8+ T cells from PBMCs. The origin of this receptor is a man aged 18 to 29 in good health. Some clones in this sample may be carry-over from other donors' samples. The chain recombines TRBV30 with TRBJ2-5; the D is unclear. The CDR3 spells CAWSVGKQETQYF. CDR3 nucleotides: TGTGCCTGGAGTGTGGGTAAACAAGAGACCCAGTACTTC. Looking up the rest from reference TRBV30 and TRBJ2-5 gives the full variable domain: SQTIHQWPATLVQPVGSPLSLECTVEGTSNPNLYWYRQAAGRGLQLLFYSVGIGQISSEVPQNLSASRPQDRQFILSSKKLLLSDSGFYLCAWSVGKQETQYFGPGTRLLVL.